Below are 23 T cell receptor beta chains sequenced from a single sample in a study of CD8+ T cells in alopecia areata. Following extraction, RNA underwent reverse transcription to cDNA, which served as the sequencing template. The data were produced by immunoSEQ multiplex PCR, yet TCRdb's version contains in-frame clones alone and is incomplete. This sample has roughly 110,000 clones, each found more than once. The sequencing input was lesional skin. The source of these receptors is a C3H/HeJ mouse with alopecia areata. This strain has MHC haplotype H2-k.

This clone has just a few counts. The listed genes are named as in mouse. The read falls 4 residues short of the CDR3 end, and the missing part is taken from the germline J gene. V is TRBV19 and J is TRBJ2-5; D is undetermined. This CDR3 has 11 residues. Germline-derived CDR1 and CDR2 are FNHDT and SITEND (reference sequence). The CDR3 sequence: CASSHRDTQYF. CDR3 bases read: TGTGCCAGCAGTCATCGAGAC.

With regard to this clone: Any gene name here is a mouse gene name. Partial CDR3 DNA: TGTGCCAGCAGTCCAACATATAGTGCAGAA. Encoded protein: CASSPTYSAE. The full CDR3 protein reads CASSPTYSAETLYF. V gene TRBV13-3 combines with J gene TRBJ2-3; D not resolved. The CDR3 end is not reached by the read, which stops 4 residues before it; the germline J gene fills it in. The CDR3 sequence is 14 residues long. Trimming took 4 bases from V and 0 from J, leaving 9 bases between them. The germline CDR1 and CDR2 sequences are NNHDY and SYVADS.

This clone was seen only a few times. The germline and genes are mouse ones. The read falls 4 residues short of the CDR3 end, and the missing part is taken from the germline J gene. The chain employs TRBV5 and TRBJ2-4; 14 positions agree with TRBD2. CDR3 length equals 17 residues. Looked up from germline, CDR1 is LGHNA and CDR2 is YNLKQL (reference sequence). V was pared by 0 bases and J by 3 bases, with 2 bases of the junction left unmatched. The CDR3 sequence: CASSQEGLGGRQNTLYF. The sequenced CDR3 bases are TGTGCCAGCAGCCAAGAGGGACTGGGGGGGCGCCAAAAC.

The table lists this clone with a few counts. Mouse germline and gene names are used. The read is 4 residues too short to cover the CDR3 end, so that end is filled in from the germline J gene. The chain carries TRBV19 and TRBJ2-5, with 7 bases lining up with TRBD2. CDR1 is FNHDT, CDR2 SITEND, per germline (reference sequence). The CDR3 runs 16 residues. J lost 3 bases, V lost 1 base, and 8 bases had no gene match. Partial CDR3 DNA: TGTGCCAGCAGTATAAGGAGGGCTGGGGGACAAGAC. It codes for CASSIRRAGGQD. The whole CDR3 reads CASSIRRAGGQDTQYF.

This clone showed up many times. Gene names are the mouse ones. From the germline J gene comes the end of the CDR3, since the read stops 4 residues before it. The V call is TRBV13-1, the J call TRBJ2-5; weak D call: TRBD1 (6 bases). Germline loops: CDR1 NSHNY, CDR2 SYGAGN. With 0 bases removed from V and 0 bases from J, the gap between germline ends came to 8 bases. The CDR3 loop spans 15 amino acids. Here the CDR3 reads CASSDEGQNQDTQYF. CDR3 DNA (partial): TGTGCCAGCAGTGATGAGGGACAAAACCAAGAC.

This clone was seen more than once but under ten times. The germline and genes are mouse ones. The read is 4 residues too short to cover the CDR3 end, so that end is filled in from the germline J gene. This chain uses TRBV13-1 with TRBJ1-4, with TRBD1 as a possible D gene (6 bases). Germline assignment: CDR1 NSHNY and CDR2 SYGAGN. This CDR3 spans 13 amino acids. The part of the CDR3 DNA that was read is TGTGCCAGCAGTGATGGGGGGGCCGAA. Encoded protein: CASSDGGAE. The full CDR3 protein reads CASSDGGAERLFF.

This clone showed up just a few times. At residue 13, the translated DNA and the protein in TCRdb do not agree; the protein given here is derived from the DNA. Genes and germline are mouse. Read coverage stops 3 residues before the CDR3 terminus; the germline J gene supplies the remainder. V gene TRBV1 combines with J gene TRBJ1-6, with 8 bases that match TRBD1. TRBJ1-6 falls under the ORF class, with uncertain function. Germline V gene sequence: CDR1 NSQYPW, CDR2 LRSPGD (reference sequence). CDR3 length: 16 residues. V gave up 1 base and J gave up 2 bases; unmatched junction bases: 1. The CDR3 reads CTCSAGRGPYNSPLYF. Partial CDR3 DNA: TGCACCTGCAGTGCAGGCAGGGGGCCCTATAATTCGCCC.

About this clone itself: The genes and germline here are from mouse. CDR3 sequence: CASSLDGTTSAETLYF. CDR3 DNA, as far as it was read: TGTGCAAGCAGCTTAGATGGGACAACTAGTGCAGAA. The rearrangement joins TRBV16 to TRBJ2-3; a weak D match, TRBD1 (6 bases). The CDR3 end lies 4 residues beyond the end of the read and is filled in from the germline J gene. This CDR3 has 16 amino acids. The V gene lost 0 bases and the J gene lost 0 bases, with 10 bases spanning the gap. The V gene's germline CDR1 is SGHSA and CDR2 FRNQAP.

Note on this clone: These gene names are mouse names. Coverage ceases 4 residues before the CDR3 finishes, and the germline J gene fills in the end. The chain employs TRBV13-3 and TRBJ2-5; 11 bases match TRBD2. CDR1 and CDR2 from the germline V gene are NNHDY and SYVADS. V lost 3 bases to trimming and J lost 2 bases; unmatched junction nucleotides: 5. This CDR3 spans 16 amino acids. CDR3 residues: CASSARTGGSQDTQYF. The part of the CDR3 DNA that was read is TGTGCCAGCAGTGCCCGGACTGGGGGGAGCCAAGAC.

This clone has just a few counts. Mouse names are used for the genes. The CDR3 end lies 4 residues beyond the end of the read and is filled in from the germline J gene. The J gene is TRBJ2-4, the V gene TRBV19; maybe TRBD1 (5 bases). V shed 5 bases and J shed 0 bases, with 10 bases lying between them. Germline V gives CDR1 FNHDT, CDR2 SITEND (reference sequence). This CDR3 comprises 14 residues. CDR3 DNA, as far as it was read: TGTGCCAGCAGCCCGACAGATAGTCAAAAC. Amino acid sequence: CASSPTDSQN. The whole CDR3 protein reads CASSPTDSQNTLYF.

Points on this clone: The gene names here belong to mouse. Sequencing ends 4 residues short of the CDR3 end; the germline J gene provides the rest. The chain uses TRBV13-3 and TRBJ2-2, with D possibly matching TRBD1 (6 bases). Trimming stripped 10 bases from V and 2 bases from J, with 12 bases between. Germline CDR1 reads NNHDY; CDR2 reads SYVADS. The CDR3 totals 13 residues. CDR3 loop: CAGRTVNTGQLYF. The CDR3 DNA, read in part, is TGTGCCGGCCGGACAGTCAACACCGGG.

Comments on this clone: Mouse gene names and germline throughout. The read halts 4 residues ahead of the CDR3 end, with the missing end drawn from the germline J gene. The rearrangement links TRBV17 to TRBJ1-2, with 10 bases lining up with TRBD1. This CDR3 has 15 amino acids. In germline, CDR1 is MNHDT, CDR2 YYDKIL. CDR3 bases read: TGTGCTAGCAGTAGAGATCTGGGACAGGGGAGC. Protein sequence: CASSRDLGQGS. The entire CDR3 is CASSRDLGQGSDYTF. Together with reference TRBV17 and TRBJ1-2, the CDR3 gives the full variable domain: DTTVKQNPRYKLARVGKPVNLICSQTMNHDTMYWYQKKPNQAPKLLLFYYDKILNREADTFEKFQSSRPNNSFCSLYIGSAGLEYSAMYLCASSRDLGQGSDYTFGSGTRLLVI.

About this clone itself: Mouse names are used for the genes. Sequencing ends 4 residues short of the CDR3 end; the germline J gene provides the rest. The V gene is TRBV19, the J gene TRBJ2-7; 8 nucleotides align to TRBD2. The CDR3 is 15 amino acids. V was pared by 1 base and J by 0 bases, with 3 bases of the junction left unmatched. Germline V lookup: CDR1 FNHDT, CDR2 SITEND (reference sequence). The CDR3 sequence is CASSIFGGASYEQYF. CDR3 bases read: TGTGCCAGCAGTATATTCGGGGGGGCCTCCTAT. The variable domain in full, completed from reference TRBV19 and TRBJ2-7, reads GGIITQTPKFLIGQEGQKLTLKCQQNFNHDTMYWYRQDSGKGLRLIYYSITENDLQKGDLSEGYDASREKKSSFSLTVTSAQKNEMAVFLCASSIFGGASYEQYFGPGTRLTVL.

This clone occurred a few times. The gene names here belong to mouse. The CDR3 sequence: CTCTTGGPNERLFF. CDR3 DNA, as far as it was read: TGCACCTGCACCACAGGGGGCCCCAACGAA. The chain is built from TRBV1 and TRBJ1-4; the match to TRBD1 covers 9 bases. The read stops 4 residues short of the end of the CDR3; the missing end is completed from the germline J gene. Germline trimming cut 7 bases from V and 3 bases from J; bases unmatched to any gene: 3. The V gene's germline CDR1 is NSQYPW and CDR2 LRSPGD (reference sequence). There are 14 residues in the CDR3.

There are a few counts of this clone. Gene names and germline match the mouse. Read sequence stops 4 residues before the CDR3 end, and the germline J gene provides the missing end. The chain couples TRBV13-2 to TRBJ1-4; 7 nucleotides agree with TRBD1. CDR1 and CDR2 from the germline V gene are NNHNN and SYGAGS (reference sequence). This CDR3 region has 14 residues. With 3 bases clipped from V and 4 bases from J, the junction kept 3 bases outside the gene matches. The part of the CDR3 DNA that was read is TGTGCCAGCGGTGGAGGGACAGTCAACGAA. Its translation: CASGGGTVNE. The CDR3 in full is CASGGGTVNERLFF.

This clone was seen a few times. These gene names are mouse names. The missing CDR3 end, 4 residues past where the read stops, is filled in from the germline J gene. This chain links TRBV13-3 with TRBJ2-4; 9 bases fit TRBD1. V shed 2 bases and J 1 base; nucleotides not matched to a gene: 8. Germline V lookup: CDR1 NNHDY, CDR2 SYVADS. This CDR3 is 17 amino acids long. The CDR3 protein is CASSELTGGRGQNTLYF. The CDR3 DNA, read in part, is TGTGCCAGCAGTGAGCTAACAGGGGGCAGGGGTCAAAAC.

In regard to this clone: Gene and germline names: mouse. With the read ending 4 residues before the CDR3 end, the germline J gene is used to fill in that end. The gene calls are TRBV13-3 and TRBJ1-1, with a weak D call TRBD1 (6 bases). Trimming removed 1 base at V and 3 bases at J, with 13 bases between. Germline assignment: CDR1 NNHDY and CDR2 SYVADS. The CDR3 sequence is 15 residues long. The CDR3 sequence is CASSDWAGVDTEVFF. The part of the CDR3 DNA that was read is TGTGCCAGCAGTGATTGGGCAGGGGTGGACACA.

The sample holds many counts of this clone. TCRdb's protein and the DNA translation differ at residue 10; the protein here comes from the DNA. Gene names and germline match the mouse. The read ends 3 residues before the CDR3 terminus; that terminus is restored from the germline J gene. The V gene is TRBV13-3, the J gene TRBJ1-6, with 9 bases aligning to TRBD1. TRBJ1-6 is filed as an ORF, its function uncertain. The V and J ends lost 5 bases and 8 bases, in that order; junction bases with no gene match: 2. CDR1 and CDR2 (germline): NNHDY, SYVADS. This CDR3 is built from 13 residues. CDR3: CASSRTGDSPLYF. The CDR3 DNA, read in part, is TGTGCCAGCAGCCGGACAGGGGATTCGCCC.

This clone has a handful of counts. All gene names here are mouse names. The read comes to an end 4 residues before the CDR3 does, leaving the germline J gene to fill in the end. J is TRBJ2-7 and V is TRBV13-2, with TRBD2 matching over 12 bases. Germline CDR1 and CDR2: NNHNN and SYGAGS (reference sequence). The CDR3 loop spans 14 amino acids. This chain's CDR3 is CASVSRDWGDEQYF. Incomplete CDR3 DNA: TGTGCCAGCGTCTCCCGGGACTGGGGGGAT.

This clone has just a few counts. Gene names follow the mouse nomenclature. Distinct nucleotide sequences in the sample also encode this CDR3. CDR3 residues: CASSVRTGRYAEQFF. Partial CDR3 DNA: TGTGCCAGCAGTGTCCGGACTGGGCGATATGCT. The chain recombines TRBV13-3 with TRBJ2-1, with TRBD2 matching 8 bases. The read finishes 4 residues shy of the CDR3 end, and the germline J gene is used to complete it. Germline V CDR1 and CDR2: NNHDY, SYVADS. This CDR3 region has 15 residues. J was trimmed by 4 bases and V by 3 bases; bases with no gene match: 6.

About this clone itself: These gene names are mouse names. With the read ending 4 residues before the CDR3 end, the germline J gene is used to fill in that end. J is TRBJ2-7 and V is TRBV13-1; 7 positions agree with TRBD1. Germline V gene sequence: CDR1 NSHNY, CDR2 SYGAGN. Losses at the gene ends were 2 bases for V and 0 bases for J; bases not matched to a gene: 2. The CDR3 sequence is 14 residues long. The CDR3 is CASSEGTASYEQYF. CDR3 DNA, as far as it was read: TGTGCCAGCAGTGAGGGGACAGCCTCCTAT.

Regarding this clone: The DNA translation disagrees with the TCRdb protein at residue 10, so the protein in this description comes from the DNA. Gene names follow the mouse nomenclature. The CDR3 goes on 3 residues after the read ends, and that part is filled in from the germline J gene. The rearrangement uses TRBV19 and TRBJ1-6; tentative D call: TRBD1 (5 bases). TRBJ1-6 is an open reading frame, and its role is uncertain. In germline, CDR1 is FNHDT, CDR2 SITEND (reference sequence). The CDR3 has 13 residues. V lost 4 bases and J lost 7, with 9 bases in between. The CDR3 DNA, read in part, is TGTGCCAGCAGTCCAGGGAGCAATTCGCCC. This translates into CASSPGSNSP. The whole CDR3 protein is CASSPGSNSPLYF.

In this sample, this clone turned up many times. Mouse germline and gene names are used. The read stops 4 residues short of the end of the CDR3; the missing end is completed from the germline J gene. This chain links TRBV13-3 with TRBJ1-4; tentative D call: TRBD1 (6 bases). This CDR3 comprises 15 residues. The germline V gene has CDR1 NNHDY and CDR2 SYVADS. V was shortened by 3 bases and J by 4 bases, with 13 bases between the two germline ends. Partial CDR3 DNA: TGTGCCAGCAGTGGCCGGGACAAATACAACGAA. This sequence encodes CASSGRDKYNE. The CDR3, in full, reads CASSGRDKYNERLFF.